These T cell receptor beta chains were read from a single sample in a study of graft-versus-host responses after intestinal transplantation. Generated by immunoSEQ multiplex PCR, the TCRdb table keeps only in-frame clones and is missing some. The sample contains about 14,000 clones, 90% to 95% of which appear only once. The sample was PBMCs, taken 9 days after transplant. Source of these receptors: a human patient who received an intestinal transplant, so some T cells may come from the graft donor. Each CDR3 is given with its conserved first and last residue. A D gene is named only where the DNA matches it firmly.

d_call	j_call	v_call	cdr3_nt	cdr3_aa
TRBD2	TRBJ2-7	TRBV11-1	TGTGCCAGCAGCCCCACTAGCGGGAGTATCTACGAGCAGTACTTC	CASSPTSGSIYEQYF
TRBD1	TRBJ2-7	TRBV2	TGTGCCAGCAGTGCACGGGACAGCTCCTACGAGCAGTACTTC	CASSARDSSYEQYF